A single sample gave rise to the 22 T cell receptor beta chains below, sequenced in a study of T cell responses to AZD1222 COVID-19 vaccine. Some clones are missing from TCRdb's copy, which holds only in-frame ones; the method was immunoSEQ multiplex PCR. Found here are about 210,000 clones, roughly 94% of them singletons; the top ten hold over 1.5%. Sequencing was performed on peripheral blood, taken 28 days after the second dose of the MenACWY control vaccine. Receptors were obtained from an adult who received the MenACWY meningococcal vaccine as a control.

This chain connects TRBV2 to TRBJ1-6, with TRBD1 identical over 7 bases. The V segment lost 6 bases and the J segment 5 bases; nucleotides outside the gene matches: 4. The length of the CDR3 is 14 residues. Per germline, CDR1 SNHLY and CDR2 FYNNEI. CDR3 protein: CASRHGQDNSPLHF. The CDR3 DNA sequence: TGTGCCAGCAGACACGGACAGGATAATTCACCCCTCCACTTT.

The V call is TRBV27, the J call TRBJ2-3; 9 bases are a match to TRBD2. Trimming took 4 bases from V and 6 from J; bases not matched to a gene: 8. The germline V gene encodes CDR1 MNHEY and CDR2 SMNVEV (reference sequence). The CDR3 runs to 15 residues. CDR3 in amino acids: CASSSSGGPLDTQYF. The DNA for the CDR3 is TGTGCCAGCAGTTCCAGCGGGGGGCCACTGGATACGCAGTATTTT.

The rearrangement links TRBV7-9 to TRBJ2-4; 7 bases are a match to TRBD2. J was trimmed by 0 bases and V by 4 bases; bases with no gene match: 9. Germline V gene sequence: CDR1 SEHNR, CDR2 FQNEAQ (reference sequence). This CDR3 has 17 amino acids. CDR3 in amino acids: CASSSAGSHLAKNIQYF. The CDR3 DNA reads TGTGCCAGCAGCTCAGCGGGGTCACACTTAGCCAAAAACATTCAGTACTTC.

V gene TRBV2 combines with J gene TRBJ2-3; D may be TRBD2 (6 bases). This CDR3 comprises 15 residues. With 9 bases removed from V and 0 bases from J, the gap between germline ends came to 16 bases. Germline CDR1 is SNHLY and CDR2 is FYNNEI. The CDR3 DNA follows: TGTGCCAGTTGGAGGGCGGGTTGGAGCACAGATACGCAGTATTTT. Its translation: CASWRAGWSTDTQYF.

V gene TRBV7-8 combines with J gene TRBJ1-5, with D perhaps matching TRBD1 (6 bases). The CDR3 covers 15 residues. Germline V gene data show CDR1 as SGHVS and CDR2 as FQNEAQ. V lost 1 base to trimming and J lost 5 bases, with 12 bases between them. The CDR3 reads CASSLEAGDDQPQHF. Here the CDR3 DNA reads TGTGCCAGCAGCTTAGAAGCAGGGGATGATCAGCCCCAGCATTTT.

The genes are TRBV28 and TRBJ2-7; D call uncertain. The CDR3 is made up of 14 amino acids. Germline V gene data show CDR1 as MDHEN and CDR2 as SYDVKM. Trimming removed 6 bases from V and 4 bases from J, with 16 bases in between. The CDR3 is CASSESQPAYEQYF. The CDR3, as DNA: TGTGCCAGCAGCGAAAGCCAGCCGGCGTACGAGCAGTACTTC. The entire variable domain, with the rest obtained from reference TRBV28 and TRBJ2-7, is as follows: DVKVTQSSRYLVKRTGEKVFLECVQDMDHENMFWYRQDPGLGLRLIYFSYDVKMKEKGDIPEGYSVSREKKERFSLILESASTNQTSMYLCASSESQPAYEQYFGPGTRLTVT.

CDR3 DNA: TGTGCCAGCAGCCCCTGGACCCCCCGAACTAATGAAAAACTGTTTTTT. This codes for CASSPWTPRTNEKLFF. The rearrangement joins TRBV6-2 or TRBV6-3 to TRBJ1-4; D not resolved. V lost 6 bases and J lost 1, with 15 bases in between. CDR1 and CDR2 from the germline V gene are MNHEY and SVGEGT. This CDR3 is 16 amino acids long.

This chain connects TRBV7-2 to TRBJ1-4, with 7 bases that match TRBD1. V dropped 0 bases and J dropped 8; count of bases not matched to a gene: 12. In germline, CDR1 is SGHTA, CDR2 FQGNSA. The CDR3 contains 17 residues. The CDR3 loop is CASSLAWVRQGGEKLFF. DNA for the CDR3: TGTGCCAGCAGCTTAGCGTGGGTCCGACAGGGAGGGGAAAAACTGTTTTTT.

Of note for this clone: The sample carries other DNA sequences with the same CDR3. The gene calls are TRBV28 and TRBJ1-2; D perhaps matches TRBD1 (5 bases). Trimming took 5 bases from V and 4 from J, leaving 11 bases between them. The CDR3 totals 13 residues. The V gene's germline CDR1 is MDHEN and CDR2 SYDVKM. Here the CDR3 reads CASSLGGGYGYTF. The CDR3 DNA is TGTGCCAGCAGTCTCGGCGGGGGCTATGGCTACACCTTC.

This chain connects TRBV28 to TRBJ1-2, with D perhaps TRBD1 (5 bases). This CDR3 is built from 14 residues. V was trimmed by 6 bases and J by 2 bases, leaving 13 bases between them. In germline, CDR1 is MDHEN, CDR2 SYDVKM. CDR3 protein: CASSPPQGNYGYTF. The CDR3 nucleotides read TGTGCCAGCAGCCCGCCGCAGGGAAACTATGGCTACACCTTC.

The chain couples TRBV7-2 to TRBJ2-1, with D possibly being TRBD1 (6 bases). The CDR3 spans 13 residues. V dropped 3 bases and J dropped 6 bases, with 9 bases sitting between them. CDR1 and CDR2 from the germline V gene are SGHTA and FQGNSA. The CDR3 DNA sequence: TGTGCCAGCAGCTTCAGGGGTGCCAATGAGCAGTTCTTC. It codes for CASSFRGANEQFF.

The chain is built from TRBV7-3 and TRBJ2-3; tentative D call: TRBD1 (6 bases). Trimming removed 5 bases at V and 6 bases at J, with 18 bases between. Germline V gene data show CDR1 as SGHTA and CDR2 as FQGTGA. The CDR3 sequence is 15 residues long. This CDR3 reads CASSLRQAFGDTQYF. The CDR3 DNA is TGTGCCAGCAGCCTACGACAGGCCTTCGGGGATACGCAGTATTTT.

The chain recombines TRBV18 with TRBJ1-5; D is unclear. Germline lookup yields CDR1 KGHSH and CDR2 LQKENI. The CDR3 covers 13 residues. V dropped 5 bases and J dropped 4 bases, with 9 bases sitting between them. The DNA of the CDR3 is TGTGCCAGCTCAACCACCCAAAATCAGCCCCAGCATTTT. Translating it yields CASSTTQNQPQHF.

The rearrangement joins TRBV3-1 (or the pseudogene TRBV3-2) to TRBJ2-7; 10 positions match TRBD1. The V and J ends lost 1 base and 7 bases, in that order; junction bases with no gene match: 7. This CDR3 is 15 amino acids long. The V gene's germline CDR1 is LGHDT and CDR2 YNNKEL (reference sequence). The CDR3 nucleotides read TGTGCCAGCAGCCAAGCGACAGGGGGCGCGGGGGAGCAGTACTTC. Amino acid sequence: CASSQATGGAGEQYF.

The rearrangement joins TRBV27 to TRBJ1-1; D gene unclear. The CDR3 extends over 13 amino acids. CDR1 is MNHEY and CDR2 is SMNVEV in the germline V gene (reference sequence). The V and J ends lost 5 bases and 6 bases respectively, with 13 bases between them. The CDR3 reads CASSPRTMAEAFF. CDR3 DNA sequence: TGTGCCAGCAGTCCCAGGACTATGGCTGAAGCTTTCTTT.

CDR3 residues: CASSLAGQANTGELFF. The CDR3 region has the DNA TGTGCCAGCAGCTTAGCTGGACAGGCGAACACCGGGGAGCTGTTTTTT. V is TRBV13 and J is TRBJ2-2; 7 bases align to TRBD1. Germline V gives CDR1 PRHDT, CDR2 FYEKMQ (reference sequence). This CDR3 region has 16 residues. The V gene end was trimmed by 1 base and the J gene end by 0 bases; junction bases not matched to a gene: 2.

The J gene is TRBJ2-2, the V gene TRBV4-2; TRBD1 aligns across 9 bases. CDR1 and CDR2 (germline): LGHNA, YNFKEQ. J gave up 0 bases and V 9 bases, and 5 bases lay outside the gene matches. This CDR3 is 15 amino acids long. The DNA for the CDR3 is TGTGCCAGGGGACAGGGATCCCCGAACACCGGGGAGCTGTTTTTT. It translates to CARGQGSPNTGELFF.

This chain joins TRBV11-3 and TRBJ2-1, with 8 bases fitting TRBD1. The CDR3 spans 15 residues. Losses at the gene ends were 0 bases for V and 10 bases for J; bases not matched to a gene: 8. Germline values: CDR1 SGHNT, CDR2 YENEEA. The CDR3 bases are TGTGCCAGCAGCTTAGACCCTGACAGGGGACGGGAGCAGTTCTTC. This codes for CASSLDPDRGREQFF.

The chain has TRBV24-1 and TRBJ1-5; TRBD1 is a possible D gene (5 bases). Trimming left V 7 bases short and J 7 bases short, with 13 bases between. This CDR3 has 13 residues. Germline V lookup: CDR1 KGHDR, CDR2 SFDVKD. This CDR3 reads CATSGGGWQPQHF. CDR3 sequence (DNA): TGTGCCACCAGCGGGGGGGGTTGGCAGCCCCAGCATTTT.

The genes are TRBV6-5 and TRBJ2-3; no clear D. V was trimmed by 0 bases and J by 0 bases, leaving 7 bases between them. Germline V lookup: CDR1 MNHEY, CDR2 SVGAGI. The CDR3 consists of 15 residues. Here the CDR3 DNA reads TGTGCCAGCAGTTACTCTCGACCCAGCACAGATACGCAGTATTTT. This gives the protein CASSYSRPSTDTQYF.

The chain recombines TRBV15 with TRBJ1-3; 7 bases align to TRBD1. This CDR3 is built from 15 residues. V shed 0 bases, J shed 4 bases, and the junction held 3 bases outside the gene matches. Germline V CDR1 and CDR2: LNHNV, YYDKDF (reference sequence). Here the CDR3 reads CATSRDRGFGNTIYF. DNA for the CDR3: TGTGCCACCAGCAGAGACAGGGGGTTCGGAAACACCATATATTTT.

This chain joins TRBV7-9 and TRBJ1-6; D call uncertain. The CDR3 runs 15 residues. V was pared by 5 bases and J by 4 bases, with 12 bases between. CDR1 is SEHNR and CDR2 is FQNEAQ in the germline V gene (reference sequence). The CDR3 DNA sequence: TGTGCCAGCAGCCAGGATTTGTCGTATAATTCACCCCTCCACTTT. It translates to CASSQDLSYNSPLHF.